The next 32 T cell receptor beta chains were all read from a single sample in a study of blood T cell repertoires in COVID-19. Clones were read by immunoSEQ multiplex PCR, and TCRdb kept only the in-frame ones, dropping some. The sample consists of 200,000 or so clones, over 75% of them appearing once. Material for sequencing was peripheral blood. The receptors were sampled from a man aged 50 to 60 with COVID-19, enrolled during active disease.

The V gene is TRBV27, the J gene TRBJ1-1; 7 positions agree with TRBD1. Germline trimming cut 5 bases from V and 4 bases from J; bases unmatched to any gene: 7. CDR1 and CDR2 from the germline V gene are MNHEY and SMNVEV (reference sequence). The length of the CDR3 is 14 residues. CDR3 sequence: CASSQTGHGTEAFF. The DNA for the CDR3 is TGTGCCAGCAGTCAGACAGGGCACGGCACTGAAGCTTTCTTT.

J is TRBJ2-7 and V is TRBV28; possible D gene TRBD2, 6 bases. V dropped 2 bases and J dropped 3 bases, with 11 bases sitting between them. CDR1 is MDHEN and CDR2 is SYDVKM in the germline V gene. CDR3 size: 14 residues. CDR3 sequence (DNA): TGTGCCAGCAGTTTACCGGGAGCAGACTACGAGCAGTACTTC. It is translated as CASSLPGADYEQYF.

The chain carries TRBV7-2 and TRBJ2-3; possible D gene TRBD1, 6 bases. The V gene's germline CDR1 is SGHTA and CDR2 FQGNSA. The germline V and J ends were trimmed by 3 bases and 2 bases, with 9 bases remaining between them. The CDR3 is 14 amino acids. The CDR3 DNA follows: TGTGCCAGCAGCTTGAACAGGGTCACAGATACGCAGTATTTT. Translating gives CASSLNRVTDTQYF.

The chain recombines TRBV6-2 or TRBV6-3 with TRBJ2-1; 7 bases line up with TRBD1. The length of the CDR3 is 15 residues. Germline CDR1 MNHEY, CDR2 SVGEGT. After removal of 0 bases from V and 6 bases from J, the junction contained 5 bases not matched to a gene. The CDR3 sequence: CASSYSTGATNEQFF. CDR3 DNA sequence: TGTGCCAGCAGTTACTCTACAGGGGCCACCAATGAGCAGTTCTTC.

This chain joins TRBV6-5 and TRBJ2-7; 10 positions agree with TRBD2. The CDR3 spans 16 residues. CDR1 and CDR2 from the germline V gene are MNHEY and SVGAGI. V lost 0 bases, J lost 7 bases, and 9 bases stayed unmatched. As DNA, the CDR3 is TGTGCCAGCAGTTACTCGATACTAGCGGGACATCGGGAGCAGTACTTC. Its protein is CASSYSILAGHREQYF.

There are a few counts of this clone. The CDR3 nucleotides read TGTGCCAGCAGCTCAGAGTCCGGAGCGAACACCGGGGAGCTGTTTTTT. Translation gives CASSSESGANTGELFF. The chain has TRBV7-9 and TRBJ2-2; D uncertain. The CDR3 length is 16 residues. The germline gives CDR1 SEHNR, CDR2 FQNEAQ (reference sequence). The ends were cut back, 4 bases at V and 0 bases at J, with 12 bases in the middle.

This chain's CDR3 is CASSYQGQYEQYF. For the CDR3, the DNA is TGTGCCAGCAGTTACCAGGGACAGTACGAGCAGTACTTC. V and J are TRBV6-5 and TRBJ2-7; 7 nucleotides line up with TRBD1. Germline V gene sequence: CDR1 MNHEY, CDR2 SVGAGI. The CDR3 runs to 13 residues. V shed 2 bases, J shed 4 bases, and the junction held 2 bases outside the gene matches.

The chain recombines TRBV6-2 or TRBV6-3 with TRBJ1-6; the D is unclear. Trimming pared 4 bases from V and 0 bases from J, leaving 16 bases between. Per germline, CDR1 MNHEY and CDR2 SVGEGT. The length of the CDR3 is 18 residues. The DNA for the CDR3 is TGTGCCAGCAGTTCGTTGGTTTCCTTGAGCTCCTATAATTCACCCCTCCACTTT. This translates into CASSSLVSLSSYNSPLHF.

Note on this clone: Other DNA sequences in the sample encode the same CDR3. The chain recombines TRBV7-2 with TRBJ1-1; no reliable D call. This CDR3 has 12 residues. The ends were cut back, 5 bases at V and 4 bases at J, with 8 bases in the middle. Germline CDR1 and CDR2: SGHTA and FQGNSA. The CDR3 region is CASSLPGTEAFF. Here the CDR3 DNA reads TGTGCCAGCAGCCTCCCCGGCACTGAAGCTTTCTTT.

This chain connects TRBV9 to TRBJ1-6; no firm D call. This CDR3 is built from 18 residues. V shed 1 base and J shed 0 bases, with 14 bases lying between them. CDR1 is SGDLS and CDR2 is YYNGEE in the germline V gene. The CDR3 DNA sequence: TGTGCCAGCAGCGTACCGCCGTTTGGGAGCTCCTATAATTCACCCCTCCACTTT. Translation: CASSVPPFGSSYNSPLHF.

The V and J genes are TRBV6-2 or TRBV6-3 and TRBJ1-1; 8 bases fit TRBD1. The CDR3 contains 14 residues. V shed 6 bases and J 4 bases; nucleotides not matched to a gene: 7. The germline V gene encodes CDR1 MNHEY and CDR2 SVGEGT. The CDR3 spells CASRPDRGGTEAFF. The CDR3 region has the DNA TGTGCCAGCAGACCTGACAGGGGTGGCACTGAAGCTTTCTTT.

The chain carries TRBV6-5 and TRBJ2-2, with 7 bases lining up with TRBD1. From germline, CDR1 is MNHEY and CDR2 SVGAGI. The CDR3 loop spans 14 amino acids. V lost 6 bases and J lost 7; bases outside the gene matches: 8. Here the CDR3 DNA reads TGTGCCAGCAGGGACAGGAACGCCGGCGGGGAGCTGTTTTTT. Translation: CASRDRNAGGELFF.

V gene TRBV5-1 combines with J gene TRBJ1-2; 8 bases are shared with TRBD1. The ends lost 0 bases at V and 4 bases at J; junction bases unmatched: 2. The CDR3 is made up of 14 amino acids. Germline V gives CDR1 SGHRS, CDR2 YFSETQ. CDR3 loop: CASSLDRGSYGYTF. The DNA of the CDR3 is TGCGCCAGCAGCTTGGACAGGGGGTCCTATGGCTACACCTTC.

This chain connects TRBV20-1 to TRBJ2-2; 7 positions match TRBD2. The CDR3 consists of 15 residues. Trimming removed 3 bases from V and 3 bases from J; junction bases left unmatched: 7. The V gene's germline CDR1 is DFQATT and CDR2 SNEGSKA (reference sequence). CDR3 nucleotides: TGCAGTGCTAGTGGTTCCGGGGGGTACACCGGGGAGCTGTTTTTT. Amino acid sequence: CSASGSGGYTGELFF.

The rearrangement uses TRBV11-2 and TRBJ2-3; 8 bases map to TRBD2. V dropped 5 bases and J dropped 3; count of bases not matched to a gene: 7. CDR1 and CDR2 from the germline V gene are SGHAT and FQNNGV. This CDR3 is 15 amino acids long. CDR3 coding DNA: TGTGCCAGCAGCCCCCGGGAGGGAGGTACAGATACGCAGTATTTT. Encoded protein: CASSPREGGTDTQYF. Filled out from reference TRBV11-2 and TRBJ2-3, the complete variable domain reads EAGVAQSPRYKIIEKRQSVAFWCNPISGHATLYWYQQILGQGPKLLIQFQNNGVVDDSQLPKDRFSAERLKGVDSTLKIQPAKLEDSAVYLCASSPREGGTDTQYFGPGTRLTVL.

This rearrangement joins TRBV7-2 to TRBJ2-2; D might be TRBD1 (5 bases). CDR3 length: 16 residues. V dropped 2 bases and J dropped 3 bases, with 13 bases sitting between them. CDR1 is SGHTA, CDR2 FQGNSA, per germline. CDR3 DNA sequence: TGTGCCAGCAGCTTAAATGGGGCCAGGGACACCGGGGAGCTGTTTTTT. This codes for CASSLNGARDTGELFF.

The chain couples TRBV6-5 to TRBJ2-7; the D gene is possibly TRBD1 (6 bases). This CDR3 is built from 12 residues. Per the germline V gene, CDR1 is MNHEY and CDR2 is SVGAGI. Trimming took 2 bases from V and 7 from J, leaving 9 bases between them. The CDR3 spells CASSYLQGEQYF. The DNA of the CDR3 is TGTGCCAGCAGTTACCTACAGGGAGAGCAGTACTTC.

The chain recombines TRBV25-1 with TRBJ1-3; the D is unclear. The ends were cut back, 4 bases at V and 0 bases at J, with 16 bases in the middle. There are 17 residues in the CDR3. Germline CDR1 MGHDK, CDR2 SYGVNS. The CDR3 protein is CASSGPHGSPSGNTIYF. The CDR3 DNA is TGTGCCAGCAGTGGCCCTCACGGGTCACCCTCTGGAAACACCATATATTTT. The full variable domain, in which reference TRBV25-1 and TRBJ1-3 provide the parts outside the CDR3, is EADIYQTPRYLVIGTGKKITLECSQTMGHDKMYWYQQDPGMELHLIHYSYGVNSTEKGDLSSESTVSRIRTEHFPLTLESARPSHTSQYLCASSGPHGSPSGNTIYFGEGSWLTVV.

The chain joins TRBV5-6 to TRBJ1-4, with 8 bases that match TRBD1. The CDR3 has 16 residues. Losses at the gene ends were 0 bases for V and 0 bases for J; bases not matched to a gene: 1. The V gene's germline CDR1 is SGHDT and CDR2 YYEEEE. As DNA, the CDR3 is TGTGCCAGCAGCTTGGGGGACAGGTCAACTAATGAAAAACTGTTTTTT. Residues: CASSLGDRSTNEKLFF.

This clone was counted a single time. The chain employs TRBV18 and TRBJ1-1; weak D call: TRBD1 (5 bases). The germline CDR1 and CDR2 sequences are KGHSH and LQKENI. This CDR3 has 16 amino acids. The V end was cut by 3 bases, the J end by 0 bases, with 14 bases between. CDR3 DNA sequence: TGTGCCAGCTCACCGCGGTATATGGGGCTGAACACTGAAGCTTTCTTT. This gives the protein CASSPRYMGLNTEAFF.

The genes are TRBV14 and TRBJ2-7; the D is unclear. The V gene lost 4 bases and the J gene lost 4 bases, with 11 bases spanning the gap. Germline V lookup: CDR1 SGHDN, CDR2 FVKESK. This CDR3 is 13 amino acids long. CDR3 in DNA: TGTGCCAGCAGCCCGGAGATGCGGTACGAGCAGTACTTC. This translates into CASSPEMRYEQYF. Looking up the rest from reference TRBV14 and TRBJ2-7 gives the full variable domain: EAGVTQFPSHSVIEKGQTVTLRCDPISGHDNLYWYRRVMGKEIKFLLHFVKESKQDESGMPNNRFLAERTGGTYSTLKVQPAELEDSGVYFCASSPEMRYEQYFGPGTRLTVT.

This chain connects TRBV12-3 or TRBV12-4 to TRBJ2-1; the D is unclear. The CDR3 extends over 12 amino acids. Deletions cut 6 bases from V and 8 bases from J, with 11 bases between. This chain's CDR3 is CASSSSRYEQFF. In nucleotides, the CDR3 is TGTGCCAGCAGCTCTTCTAGATATGAGCAGTTCTTC.

This clone was observed once. The chain has TRBV5-1 and TRBJ1-2; possible D gene TRBD1, 6 bases. Trimming took off 0 bases at V and 0 bases at J, with 6 bases between the two ends. The CDR3 contains 14 residues. Germline assignment: CDR1 SGHRS and CDR2 YFSETQ. The CDR3, as DNA: TGCGCCAGCAGCTTGGGACAGGCTAACTATGGCTACACCTTC. It is translated as CASSLGQANYGYTF.

The rearrangement uses TRBV6-5 and TRBJ1-2, with D unclear. Trimming left V 5 bases short and J 8 bases short, with 18 bases between. The length of the CDR3 is 14 residues. Germline CDR1 is MNHEY and CDR2 is SVGAGI. CDR3 amino acids: CASSQTPPAEGYTF. CDR3 in DNA: TGTGCCAGCAGTCAGACTCCCCCGGCGGAGGGCTACACCTTC.

V gene TRBV5-1 combines with J gene TRBJ1-1, with D possibly being TRBD1 (6 bases). This CDR3 has 14 residues. CDR1 and CDR2 (germline): SGHRS, YFSETQ. Between the trimmed V and J ends, which lost 9 bases and 1 base, there was a span of 16 bases. The CDR3 region has the DNA TGCGCCACCAGAGTGGGAGGGGGGAACACTGAAGCTTTCTTT. Translation: CATRVGGGNTEAFF. Looking up the rest from reference TRBV5-1 and TRBJ1-1 gives the full variable domain: KAGVTQTPRYLIKTRGQQVTLSCSPISGHRSVSWYQQTPGQGLQFLFEYFSETQRNKGNFPGRFSGRQFSNSRSEMNVSTLELGDSALYLCATRVGGGNTEAFFGQGTRLTVV.

The rearrangement links TRBV7-2 to TRBJ2-7, with 8 positions matching TRBD1. CDR3 length: 17 residues. Germline CDR1 reads SGHTA; CDR2 reads FQGNSA. Trimming cost V 1 base and J 5 bases; bases outside gene matches: 13. CDR3 DNA sequence: TGTGCCAGCAGCTTAGATTGGATTACAGGGGGGTTGGACGAGCAGTACTTC. Protein product: CASSLDWITGGLDEQYF. Combining the CDR3 with reference TRBV7-2 and TRBJ2-7 gives the whole variable domain GAGVSQSPSNKVTEKGKDVELRCDPISGHTALYWYRQSLGQGLEFLIYFQGNSAPDKSGLPSDRFSAERTGGSVSTLTIQRTQQEDSAVYLCASSLDWITGGLDEQYFGPGTRLTVT.

The chain couples TRBV29-1 to TRBJ2-7, with D possibly matching TRBD2 (5 bases). Trimming shortened V by 6 bases and J by 3 bases, and 9 bases separated the two germline ends. The length of the CDR3 is 11 residues. Germline-derived CDR1 and CDR2 are SQVTM and ANQGSEA. The CDR3 here is CSVGEGYEQYF. CDR3 nucleotide sequence: TGCAGCGTGGGAGAGGGCTACGAGCAGTACTTC.

V usage is TRBV18 and J usage is TRBJ1-1, with 8 bases fitting TRBD1. The V segment lost 3 bases and the J segment 0 bases; nucleotides outside the gene matches: 9. CDR3 length equals 17 residues. The germline V gene encodes CDR1 KGHSH and CDR2 LQKENI. The CDR3 nucleotides are TGTGCCAGCTCACCTGGACAGGGCTTTCTGGTGAACACTGAAGCTTTCTTT. Encoded protein: CASSPGQGFLVNTEAFF.

This clone came up a few times. The chain combines TRBV24-1 with TRBJ1-5, with a tentative D call TRBD1 (6 bases). V was cut by 5 bases and J by 7 bases, with 11 bases left in between. The germline CDR1 and CDR2 sequences are KGHDR and SFDVKD. The CDR3 has 13 amino acids. The CDR3 here is CATSGYRAQPQHF. The CDR3 nucleotides are TGTGCCACCAGTGGGTACAGGGCGCAGCCCCAGCATTTT.

V and J are TRBV7-3 and TRBJ1-6; no firm D call. The germline CDR1 and CDR2 sequences are SGHTA and FQGTGA. V dropped 3 bases and J dropped 0 bases, with 6 bases sitting between them. This CDR3 region has 15 residues. CDR3 sequence (DNA): TGTGCCAGCAGCTTGAGAGGCTCCTATAATTCACCCCTCCACTTT. Translated: CASSLRGSYNSPLHF.

This sequence joins TRBV6-1 and TRBJ1-6; TRBD1 matches 8 bases. Trimming at V came to 0 bases and at J to 8 bases, leaving 12 bases not matched to a gene. Germline assignment: CDR1 MNHNS and CDR2 SASEGT. The CDR3 runs to 18 residues. CDR3 in amino acids: CASSEAPQGALSDSPLHF. The CDR3 DNA reads as TGTGCCAGCAGTGAAGCGCCTCAGGGGGCTTTGTCGGATTCACCCCTCCACTTT.

V and J are TRBV3-1 (or the pseudogene TRBV3-2) and TRBJ2-6; D is possibly TRBD2 (5 bases). The germline CDR1 and CDR2 sequences are LGHDT and YNNKEL (reference sequence). The CDR3 length is 15 residues. The V gene lost 5 bases and the J gene lost 2 bases, with 10 bases spanning the gap. The CDR3 region is CASSDRGTGANVLTF. The CDR3, as DNA: TGTGCCAGCAGCGATCGAGGGACTGGGGCCAACGTCCTGACTTTC.